This T cell receptor (beta chain) was retrieved from a study of T-cell reconstitution after alpha-beta-depleted transplantation in children. Researchers prepared the TCRbeta library using unique molecular identifiers, the study reports. TCRdb processed the PCR reads anew with MiXCR; each CDR3 protein has one entry. Altogether about 610,000 distinct CDR3 sequences are present, about 11% being singletons, with the ten largest covering about 4.3%. Sample: PBMCs from the stem cell graft donor, taken from the stem cell graft. This clonotype was obtained from a human donor who donated a stem cell graft to a child with acute myeloid leukemia.

CDR3 sequence: CASSGGGGGELFF. The CDR3 DNA sequence: TGTGCCAGCAGCGGAGGTGGGGGCGGGGAGCTGTTTTTT. V gene TRBV7-6 combines with J gene TRBJ2-2; D possibly uses TRBD1 or TRBD2 (5 bases each). CDR3 length equals 13 residues. The germline V gene has CDR1 SGHVS and CDR2 FNYEAQ. Trimming shortened V by 5 bases and J by 7 bases, and 11 bases separated the two germline ends.